These T cell receptor beta chains were read from a single sample in a study of T cells in Graves' hyperthyroidism and ophthalmopathy. TCRdb independently ran MiXCR on the multiplex PCR reads; one entry per CDR3 protein. This table holds 50,000 to 75,000 distinct CDR3 sequences, roughly 49% found once. Material for sequencing was blood. The receptors here all came from a woman aged 25-40 years with Graves' ophthalmopathy. CDR3s include the opening cysteine and the closing phenylalanine or tryptophan. Each record gives: D gene, V gene, J gene, clone size, CDR3 protein, CDR3 DNA. D genes are given only for firm matches. Only some rows state a clone size, as once, few, many or a class for expanded clones.

D: TRBD1; V: TRBV28; J: TRBJ1-4; size: many; CDR3: CASRRDRRDEKLFF; DNA: TGTGCCAGCAGGAGGGACAGGCGGGATGAAAAACTGTTTTTT
D: TRBD2; V: TRBV5-1; J: TRBJ2-2; size: many; CDR3: CATEVSGSGELFF; DNA: TGCGCCACCGAGGTTAGCGGGAGCGGGGAGCTGTTTTTT
D: -; V: TRBV20-1; J: TRBJ2-4; size: -; CDR3: CSAREGNIQYF; DNA: TGCAGTGCTAGAGAGGGAAACATTCAGTACTTC
D: -; V: TRBV7-9; J: TRBJ1-2; size: few; CDR3: CASSLEGGYGYTF; DNA: TGTGCCAGCAGCTTAGAGGGGGGCTATGGCTACACCTTC
D: -; V: TRBV3-1; J: TRBJ1-3; size: -; CDR3: CASSQGSFRSGNTIYF; DNA: TGTGCCAGCAGCCAGGGCAGCTTCCGCTCTGGAAACACCATATATTTT
D: -; V: TRBV18; J: TRBJ2-5; size: many; CDR3: CASRRGREETQYF; DNA: TGTGCCAGCCGGAGAGGGCGAGAAGAGACCCAGTACTTC
D: TRBD1; V: TRBV13; J: TRBJ2-5; size: many; CDR3: CASSWGQGRETQYF; DNA: TGTGCCAGCAGCTGGGGACAGGGCAGAGAGACCCAGTACTTC
D: TRBD1; V: TRBV11-2; J: TRBJ2-5; size: -; CDR3: CASGPGGETQYF; DNA: TGTGCCAGTGGGCCAGGGGGAGAGACCCAGTACTTC
D: -; V: TRBV11-3; J: TRBJ2-3; size: many; CDR3: CASSPGRGTDTQYF; DNA: TGTGCCAGCAGCCCCGGACGGGGCACAGATACGCAGTATTTT
D: -; V: TRBV20-1; J: TRBJ2-7; size: -; CDR3: CSASHAGSYEQYF; DNA: TGCAGTGCTAGTCATGCGGGTTCCTACGAGCAGTACTTC
D: -; V: TRBV5-1; J: TRBJ2-3; size: many; CDR3: CASSLGGEADTQYF; DNA: TGCGCCAGCAGCTTGGGGGGAGAGGCAGATACGCAGTATTTT
D: -; V: TRBV12-3/TRBV12-4; J: TRBJ1-4; size: many; CDR3: CASSLLGGGEKLFF; DNA: TGTGCCAGCAGTTTATTAGGGGGAGGTGAAAAACTGTTTTTT
D: TRBD1; V: TRBV19; J: TRBJ1-2; size: once; CDR3: CASRDRGYGYTF; DNA: TGTGCCAGTAGGGACAGGGGCTATGGCTACACCTTC
D: -; V: TRBV7-9; J: TRBJ2-7; size: -; CDR3: CVSSLDCYEQYF; DNA: TGTGTCAGCAGTTTAGATTGCTACGAGCAGTACTTC
D: -; V: TRBV7-3; J: TRBJ2-3; size: many; CDR3: CASSRSGSSTDTQYF; DNA: TGTGCCAGCAGCCGAAGCGGGTCTAGCACAGATACGCAGTATTTT
D: -; V: TRBV2; J: TRBJ1-4; size: -; CDR3: CASSCRDFRTDNEKLFF; DNA: TGTGCCAGCAGCTGCAGGGACTTTCGCACAGATAATGAAAAACTGTTTTTT
D: -; V: TRBV12-3/TRBV12-4; J: TRBJ2-3; size: many; CDR3: CASSSNPIITDTQYF; DNA: TGTGCCAGCAGTTCCAACCCAATAATCACAGATACGCAGTATTTT
D: -; V: TRBV7-2; J: TRBJ2-5; size: -; CDR3: CASSLVGYSTERFF; DNA: TGTGCCAGCAGCTTAGTTGGTTACTCGACGGAGCGGTTCTTC
D: -; V: TRBV28; J: TRBJ1-2; size: many; CDR3: CASSLNPDYGYTF; DNA: TGTGCCAGCAGTTTAAATCCCGACTATGGCTACACCTTC
D: -; V: TRBV29-1; J: TRBJ2-5; size: medium-sized; CDR3: CSVAEGVQETQYF; DNA: TGCAGCGTTGCCGAGGGCGTCCAAGAGACCCAGTACTTC
D: -; V: TRBV2; J: TRBJ2-2; size: many; CDR3: CASRRDVAGTGELFF; DNA: TGTGCCAGCAGGAGAGATGTAGCCGGCACCGGGGAGCTGTTTTTT
D: TRBD2; V: TRBV7-2; J: TRBJ2-3; size: -; CDR3: CASSFTSGIGIVADTQYF; DNA: TGCGCCAGCAGCTTTACTAGCGGGATTGGGATCGTGGCAGATACGCAGTATTTT
D: -; V: TRBV7-9; J: TRBJ2-6; size: -; CDR3: CASPSSGANVLTF; DNA: TGTGCCAGCCCTAGTTCTGGGGCCAACGTCCTGACTTTC
D: -; V: TRBV7-7; J: TRBJ2-1; size: -; CDR3: CANRWRGGHNEQFF; DNA: TGTGCTAACAGGTGGAGGGGGGGCCACAATGAGCAGTTCTTC
D: -; V: TRBV5-6; J: TRBJ1-2; size: many; CDR3: CASSLGREIHGYTF; DNA: TGTGCCAGCAGCTTGGGCAGGGAGATCCATGGCTACACCTTC
D: -; V: TRBV7-3; J: TRBJ2-2; size: -; CDR3: CASSLIGGTGELFF; DNA: TGTGCTAGCAGCTTAATTGGAGGTACCGGGGAGCTGTTTTTT
D: TRBD1; V: TRBV24-1; J: TRBJ1-2; size: -; CDR3: CATSDSGTGCGYTF; DNA: TGTGCCACCAGTGATTCCGGGACAGGGTGCGGCTACACCTTC
D: -; V: TRBV7-2; J: TRBJ1-1; size: -; CDR3: CASSLQGRDGYTEAFF; DNA: TGTGCCAGCAGCCTACAGGGAAGGGATGGCTACACTGAAGCTTTCTTT
D: -; V: TRBV20-1; J: TRBJ1-5; size: many; CDR3: CSARDPGTTSQPQHF; DNA: TGCAGTGCTAGAGATCCAGGCACAACATCTCAGCCCCAGCATTTT
D: -; V: TRBV7-2; J: TRBJ2-3; size: many; CDR3: CASSRSGSTDTQYF; DNA: TGTGCCAGCAGCCGAAGCGGTAGCACAGATACGCAGTATTTT
D: -; V: TRBV20-1; J: TRBJ2-1; size: -; CDR3: CSARTNSYNEQFF; DNA: TGCAGTGCTAGGACTAACTCTTACAATGAGCAGTTCTTC
D: -; V: TRBV10-1; J: TRBJ2-1; size: once; CDR3: CASMSSSLTRSYNEQFF; DNA: TGCGCCAGCATGTCTAGCAGCTTAACGAGGTCCTACAATGAGCAGTTCTTC
D: -; V: TRBV5-4; J: TRBJ2-1; size: -; CDR3: CASSAVTDTQFF; DNA: TGTGCCAGCAGCGCCGTCACAGATACGCAGTTCTTC